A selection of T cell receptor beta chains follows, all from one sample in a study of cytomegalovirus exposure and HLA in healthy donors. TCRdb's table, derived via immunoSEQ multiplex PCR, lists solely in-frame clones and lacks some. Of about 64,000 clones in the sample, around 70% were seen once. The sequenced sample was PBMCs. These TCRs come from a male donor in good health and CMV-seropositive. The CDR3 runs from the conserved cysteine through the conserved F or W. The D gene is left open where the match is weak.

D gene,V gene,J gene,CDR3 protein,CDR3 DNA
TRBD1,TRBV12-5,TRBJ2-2,CASVPFTGGTGELFF,TGTGCTAGTGTCCCATTCACAGGGGGCACCGGGGAGCTGTTTTTT
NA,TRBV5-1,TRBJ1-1,CASSSNAGSNTEAFF,TGCGCCAGCAGCTCGAATGCAGGGTCGAACACTGAAGCTTTCTTT
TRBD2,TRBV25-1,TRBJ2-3,CASSDSAGALRTDTQYF,TGTGCCAGCAGTGATTCTGCGGGAGCTCTCCGCACAGATACGCAGTATTTT
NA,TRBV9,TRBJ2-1,CASSVDGSGEQFF,TGTGCCAGCAGCGTAGATGGCAGCGGTGAGCAGTTCTTC
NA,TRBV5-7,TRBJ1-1,CASSLQSGDSNTEAFF,TGTGCCAGCAGCTTGCAATCCGGAGACTCGAACACTGAAGCTTTCTTT
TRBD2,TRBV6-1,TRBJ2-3,CASSELVSGRNSPDTQYF,TGTGCCAGCAGTGAACTGGTGAGCGGGAGAAATTCCCCAGATACGCAGTATTTT
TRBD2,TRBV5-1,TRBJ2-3,CASSLRAGGADTQYF,TGCGCCAGCAGCTTGAGGGCGGGGGGGGCAGATACGCAGTATTTT
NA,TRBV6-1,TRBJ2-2,CASSEMHGTGELFF,TGTGCCAGCAGTGAAATGCACGGCACCGGGGAGCTGTTTTTT
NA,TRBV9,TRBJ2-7,CASSVHQGPSYEQYF,TGTGCCAGCAGCGTACACCAGGGCCCCTCCTACGAGCAGTACTTC
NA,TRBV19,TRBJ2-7,CASSHGQRASEQYF,TGTGCCAGTAGTCATGGACAGAGGGCTTCGGAGCAGTACTTC